These T cell receptor beta chains were read from a single sample in a study of blood T cell repertoires in COVID-19. Clones were read by immunoSEQ multiplex PCR, and TCRdb kept only the in-frame ones, dropping some. The profile shows around 200,000 clones, under 90% of them singletons. The sequenced sample was peripheral blood. Source of these receptors: a woman aged 70-85 years with COVID-19, enrolled during active disease. CDR3s include the opening cysteine and the closing phenylalanine or tryptophan.

j_gene	v_gene	CDR3aa
TRBJ2-7	TRBV9	CASSPRDYSYEQYF
TRBJ2-1	TRBV5-1	CASGDRADLYNEQFF
TRBJ1-5	TRBV2	CASSADRGSDQPQHF
TRBJ1-1	TRBV27	CASSFIPGAHAFF
TRBJ2-3	TRBV18	CASSPLRTGGTDTQYF
TRBJ2-5	TRBV7-9	CASRGLSGRAAIVRETQYF
TRBJ2-3	TRBV24-1	CATSDSARGGPDTQYF
TRBJ1-2	TRBV29-1	CSVDDLGREFSDYGYTF
TRBJ1-2	TRBV12-3/TRBV12-4	CASSLGANYGYTF
TRBJ1-3	TRBV5-1	CASSVGLSSSGNTIYF
TRBJ1-4	TRBV7-8	CASSLEEYNEKLFF
TRBJ1-5	TRBV9	CASSAGGTPTSNQPQHF
TRBJ2-1	TRBV4-1	CASSQVLADYNEQFF
TRBJ1-2	TRBV28	CASSSRTGQSYGYTF
TRBJ1-3	TRBV6-5	CASSRGNSGNTIYF
TRBJ1-2	TRBV6-5	CASSTRTGTNGYTF
TRBJ2-1	TRBV7-8	CASSFSGTRYNEQFF
TRBJ2-7	TRBV5-1	CASSPLGTSGRAIPHEQYF
TRBJ2-5	TRBV7-7	CASSLGQYQETQYF
TRBJ2-3	TRBV2	CADVAQEGYTDTQYF
TRBJ2-3	TRBV4-2	CASSLAGVGTDTQYF
TRBJ2-3	TRBV5-8	CASSGGLAGTSTDTQYF
TRBJ1-4	TRBV27	CASSLRGGGYEKLFF
TRBJ2-2	TRBV2	CASRVAGGQELFF
TRBJ1-6	TRBV1	CTSKWRALHF
TRBJ1-2	TRBV24-1	CATSDSIANYGYTF
TRBJ1-2	TRBV3-1/TRBV3-2	CASSADRAGYTF
TRBJ1-2	TRBV9	CASSVGQERVESNYGYTF
TRBJ2-5	TRBV30	CAWSRYRAETQYF